This paragraph covers one T cell receptor (beta chain) sequence. This entry is derived from a study of blood T cell repertoires in COVID-19. The table came from immunoSEQ multiplex PCR; TCRdb's copy has only in-frame clones and leaves some out. The table includes 150,000 or so clones, 85% to 90% detected once. This CDR3 contains 17 residues. Germline V gene lookup returns CDR1 SGHDT and CDR2 YYEEEE. V lost 1 base and J lost 7; bases outside the gene matches: 14. The rearrangement links TRBV5-6 to TRBJ2-1; 7 nucleotides match TRBD1. The origin of this receptor is a young man with COVID-19, enrolled during active disease. The material sequenced was peripheral blood. CDR3 in amino acids: CASSLLGRQGIKNEQFF. The CDR3 nucleotides are TGTGCCAGCAGCTTGTTAGGTAGACAGGGAATAAAGAATGAGCAGTTCTTC.